These T cell receptor beta chains were read from a single sample in a study of cytomegalovirus exposure and HLA in healthy donors. Clones were sequenced by immunoSEQ multiplex PCR, and TCRdb holds only the in-frame ones, with some missing. Seen here are approximately 78,000 clones, about 66% observed once, and the top ten hold about a fifth. Sequenced sample: PBMCs. All receptors come from a man aged 35 to 55 in good health and CMV-seropositive. CDR3s include the opening cysteine and the closing phenylalanine or tryptophan. The D gene is left open where the match is weak. A row's size may be missing; if present it is once, few, many or a size class.

TGTGCCAGCAGCTTAGGGTCGGGGGGCCGTCAGCCCCAGCATTTT | CASSLGSGGRQPQHF | TRBV7-9 | . | . | TRBJ1-5
TGTGCCAGCAGCTCGCCTAAACAGGGCCCCTACGAGCAGTACTTC | CASSSPKQGPYEQYF | TRBV13 | . | . | TRBJ2-7
TGTGCCAGCGGTGGACAGGGTGGTATTTCACCCCTCCACTTT | CASGGQGGISPLHF | TRBV2 | TRBD1 | few | TRBJ1-6
TGTGCCAGCAGCCCCTCCTTGGGGGGGGACACTGAAGCTTTCTTT | CASSPSLGGDTEAFF | TRBV7-2 | . | . | TRBJ1-1
TGTGCCAGCAGCCCGACAGGGGGAAGCTATGGCTACACCTTC | CASSPTGGSYGYTF | TRBV7-9 | TRBD1 | . | TRBJ1-2
TGCGCCAGCAGCCAAGGGGTTTTGGAGGGAACACGTTACGAGCAGTACTTC | CASSQGVLEGTRYEQYF | TRBV4-1 | . | . | TRBJ2-7
TGTGCCAGCAGCTTGGAGGGGATATCGACTGAAGCTTTCTTT | CASSLEGISTEAFF | TRBV7-6 | . | . | TRBJ1-1
TGTGCCAGCAGCCAGAGGGAGAAGGGGGCATACGAGCAGTACTTC | CASSQREKGAYEQYF | TRBV11-3 | TRBD1 | . | TRBJ2-7
TGTGCCAGCAGCCAAGATTGGAGGAATGGCTACACCTTC | CASSQDWRNGYTF | TRBV14 | . | . | TRBJ1-2
TGTGCCAGCAGAGGGACACTCCAGTCCGGGGAGCTGTTTTTT | CASRGTLQSGELFF | TRBV2 | . | . | TRBJ2-2
TGTGCCAGCAGCTCGGGACTAGCGGGGGTAGAGACCCAGTACTTC | CASSSGLAGVETQYF | TRBV7-9 | TRBD2 | . | TRBJ2-5
TGCGCCAGCAGCCACTCTTGGGGACTGGATAACTACGAGCAGTACTTC | CASSHSWGLDNYEQYF | TRBV5-1 | . | . | TRBJ2-7
TGCGCCAGCAGCGGGGGGACGGGTGAGCAGTACTTC | CASSGGTGEQYF | TRBV5-1 | . | . | TRBJ2-7
TGTGCCATCAGTGGCGAGGGACAGGGAGGAAGCACAGATACGCAGTATTTT | CAISGEGQGGSTDTQYF | TRBV10-3 | TRBD1 | . | TRBJ2-3
TGTGCCAGCTCACCTACCTTCGGGACAGGGGACGGCTACACCTTC | CASSPTFGTGDGYTF | TRBV18 | TRBD1 | . | TRBJ1-2
TGTGCCAGCAGCCAAGATTTGGTGACAGAGAAAGAGACCCAGTACTTC | CASSQDLVTEKETQYF | TRBV4-2 | . | few | TRBJ2-5
TGTGCCAGCAGAGACTTCCGCGGGACAGAGTTGAACACTGAAGCTTTCTTT | CASRDFRGTELNTEAFF | TRBV28 | TRBD1 | . | TRBJ1-1